What follows describes a single T cell receptor (beta chain). Its antigen remains unknown. The data are from a study of CD8 T cells in ankylosing spondylitis. Overall study findings and caveats: Characteristic, it appeared, of ankylosing spondylitis blood was a TCR beta motif of seven or eight highly homologous variants.

TCRdb called the 5' RACE reads again in MiXCR, with one record for every CDR3 protein. The table includes hundreds of thousands of distinct CDR3 sequences, 17% detected once. Germline V CDR1 and CDR2: SGHVS, FQNEAQ. This CDR3 has 16 residues. V gave up 1 base and J gave up 0 bases, with 13 bases separating them. V usage is TRBV7-8 and J usage is TRBJ2-7; D gene ambiguous. This TCR was sampled from a male donor with ankylosing spondylitis. Source material: blood, either unsorted or a sorted T cell fraction (not recorded which). Written as DNA, the CDR3 is TGTGCCAGCAGCTTAGGGAGAAGTCTGAGCTCCTACGAGCAGTACTTC. It specifies CASSLGRSLSSYEQYF.